Following are 10 T cell receptor beta chains from one sample sequenced in a study of blood T cell repertoires in COVID-19. The data were produced by immunoSEQ multiplex PCR, yet TCRdb's version contains in-frame clones alone and is incomplete. In the table there are about 220,000 clones, roughly four fifths of which are singletons. The sample taken for sequencing was PBMCs or T cells enriched from blood (not recorded which). These receptors all come from a woman aged 40 to 55 with acute COVID-19.

CDR3 sequence reads: CASLPGQPNVLYGYTF. The CDR3 coding sequence is TGCGCCAGCCTACCGGGACAGCCGAATGTACTCTATGGCTACACCTTC. The gene calls are TRBV5-1 and TRBJ1-2; 7 bases fit TRBD1. Losses at the gene ends were 7 bases for V and 4 bases for J; bases not matched to a gene: 16. The CDR3 is made up of 16 amino acids. The germline gives CDR1 SGHRS, CDR2 YFSETQ.

The chain uses TRBV7-9 and TRBJ1-3; D not certain. Germline-derived CDR1 and CDR2 are SEHNR and FQNEAQ (reference sequence). There are 13 residues in the CDR3. The V gene lost 3 bases and the J gene lost 2 bases, with 5 bases spanning the gap. CDR3 nucleotide sequence: TGTGCCAGCAGCTTCCAGGCTGGAAACACCATATATTTT. Its translation: CASSFQAGNTIYF.

The chain is built from TRBV7-6 and TRBJ2-1; TRBD2 aligns across 12 bases. CDR1 and CDR2 (germline): SGHVS, FNYEAQ. Trimming at V came to 5 bases and at J to 11 bases, leaving 13 bases not matched to a gene. The CDR3 is made up of 16 amino acids. The CDR3 loop reads CASSLRTSGTEWKQFF. The DNA of the CDR3 is TGTGCCAGCAGCCTGCGGACTAGCGGGACTGAGTGGAAGCAGTTCTTC.

The chain combines TRBV7-2 with TRBJ2-1; no reliable D call. V was shortened by 3 bases and J by 0 bases, with 9 bases between the two germline ends. The CDR3 consists of 15 residues. Germline V CDR1 and CDR2: SGHTA, FQGNSA. CDR3 nucleotide sequence: TGTGCCAGCAGCTTTGAGATGAGCTCCTACAATGAGCAGTTCTTC. It translates to CASSFEMSSYNEQFF.

This chain joins TRBV19 and TRBJ2-1; 8 nucleotides match TRBD2. The CDR3 covers 15 residues. V dropped 2 bases and J dropped 4; count of bases not matched to a gene: 4. The germline gives CDR1 LNHDA, CDR2 SQIVND (reference sequence). As DNA, the CDR3 is TGTGCCAGTAGTATACGGGGGGGCGGGTACAATGAGCAGTTCTTC. Translated, it gives CASSIRGGGYNEQFF.

The gene calls are TRBV5-5 and TRBJ1-1, with a tentative D call TRBD1 (6 bases). The germline gives CDR1 SGHKS, CDR2 YYEKEE (reference sequence). The CDR3 covers 15 residues. The V gene lost 5 bases and the J gene lost 0 bases, with 14 bases spanning the gap. The CDR3 DNA reads TGTGCCAGCAGTCCGGGACACAACATGAACACTGAAGCTTTCTTT. Its translation: CASSPGHNMNTEAFF.

The J gene is TRBJ2-3, the V gene TRBV6-5; 7 nucleotides agree with TRBD2. The CDR3 covers 15 residues. J lost 2 bases, V lost 2 bases, and 4 bases had no gene match. Germline assignment: CDR1 MNHEY and CDR2 SVGAGI. The CDR3, as DNA: TGTGCCAGCAGTTACCAGCGGGGCCACACAGATACGCAGTATTTT. Its translation is CASSYQRGHTDTQYF.

V gene TRBV13 combines with J gene TRBJ1-1, with 8 bases aligning to TRBD1. The CDR3 runs 13 residues. J lost 6 bases, V lost 0 bases, and 0 bases had no gene match. Per germline, CDR1 PRHDT and CDR2 FYEKMQ (reference sequence). The CDR3 spells CASSLGRGPEAFF. CDR3 sequence (DNA): TGTGCCAGCAGCTTAGGCAGGGGGCCTGAAGCTTTCTTT.

This clone occurred once. The chain carries TRBV19 and TRBJ1-2; possibly TRBD1 for D (5 bases). V lost 11 bases and J 13 bases, leaving 23 bases between the germline ends. Germline CDR1 is LNHDA and CDR2 is SQIVND (reference sequence). The CDR3 is 12 amino acids. The CDR3 is CAATQAGDGPTF. The CDR3 coding sequence is TGTGCCGCAACTCAGGCGGGGGACGGACCCACCTTC.

This chain links TRBV27 with TRBJ2-1; TRBD2 agrees at 14 bases. The CDR3 has 15 residues. J gave up 12 bases and V 6 bases, and 10 bases lay outside the gene matches. In germline, CDR1 is MNHEY, CDR2 SMNVEV (reference sequence). The CDR3 DNA reads TGTGCCAGCAGCCTCGGGACTAGCGGGGGACTTGGGCAGTTCTTC. Translating it yields CASSLGTSGGLGQFF.